Listed here are 8 T cell receptor beta chains from one sample, sequenced in a study of OX40 agonist ivuxolimab in advanced cancers. The method was immunoSEQ multiplex PCR; TCRdb's version includes in-frame clones alone and lacks a portion of them. The sample holds approximately 70,000 clones, around 80% seen once. The specimen comprised CD4+ or CD8+ T cells sorted from blood, sampled in a trial of the OX40 agonist ivuxolimab. The receptors derive from an adult with an advanced solid tumor such as melanoma, head and neck, liver or kidney cancer.

This clone was observed a handful of times. The chain employs TRBV11-2 and TRBJ2-1; 7 bases match TRBD2. V lost 2 bases and J lost 6; bases outside the gene matches: 4. CDR1 SGHAT and CDR2 FQNNGV come from the germline V gene. The CDR3 covers 14 residues. This chain's CDR3 is CASSLLGGSNEQFF. The DNA for the CDR3 is TGTGCCAGCAGCTTACTAGGCGGGAGCAATGAGCAGTTCTTC.

This clone came up once. The rearrangement uses TRBV9 and TRBJ2-7; a possible D gene is TRBD2 (6 bases). V gave up 7 bases and J gave up 0 bases, with 8 bases separating them. Looked up from germline, CDR1 is SGDLS and CDR2 is YYNGEE. The CDR3 is 12 residues long. CDR3 bases: TGTGCCAGCGGGCGGGACTCCTACGAGCAGTACTTC. This translates into CASGRDSYEQYF. Based on the CDR3 plus reference TRBV9 and TRBJ2-7, the full variable domain is DSGVTQTPKHLITATGQRVTLRCSPRSGDLSVYWYQQSLDQGLQFLIQYYNGEERAKGNILERFSAQQFPDLHSELNLSSLELGDSALYFCASGRDSYEQYFGPGTRLTVT.

For this clone: Other DNA sequences within the sample encode an identical CDR3. The chain employs TRBV28 and TRBJ1-2, with 8 bases identical to TRBD1. J gave up 5 bases and V 5 bases, and 10 bases lay outside the gene matches. Germline V CDR1 and CDR2: MDHEN, SYDVKM. This CDR3 contains 15 residues. DNA of the CDR3: TGTGCCAGCAGTCCCGGACAGGGAGGTCCGTATGGCTACACCTTC. It translates to CASSPGQGGPYGYTF.

The CDR3 loop is CASSSPDRKTYEQYF. The CDR3 region has the DNA TGTGCCAGCAGTTCCCCCGACAGAAAGACCTACGAGCAGTACTTC. The chain recombines TRBV27 with TRBJ2-7, with D tentatively TRBD1 (5 bases). The CDR3 extends over 15 amino acids. The germline V gene has CDR1 MNHEY and CDR2 SMNVEV (reference sequence). Deletions cut 4 bases from V and 2 bases from J, with 15 bases between.

This chain uses TRBV4-1 with TRBJ2-3; no clear D. V dropped 5 bases and J dropped 2 bases, with 20 bases sitting between them. From germline, CDR1 is MGHRA and CDR2 YSYEKL. This CDR3 comprises 17 residues. The CDR3 sequence: CASSFPPDSLLTDTQYF. In DNA, the CDR3 is TGCGCCAGCAGCTTCCCCCCCGACTCGCTCCTCACAGATACGCAGTATTTT.

The V gene is TRBV19, the J gene TRBJ1-5; the match to TRBD1 covers 10 bases. Germline CDR1 reads LNHDA; CDR2 reads SQIVND (reference sequence). This CDR3 spans 17 amino acids. The V gene end was trimmed by 3 bases and the J gene end by 3 bases; junction bases not matched to a gene: 8. CDR3 protein: CASSINPGTGDNQPQHF. The DNA for the CDR3 is TGTGCCAGTAGTATTAATCCCGGGACAGGGGACAATCAGCCCCAGCATTTT.

This clone showed up just a few times. The genes are TRBV18 and TRBJ2-3; D might be TRBD2 (6 bases). V gave up 10 bases and J gave up 5 bases, with 22 bases separating them. CDR3 length: 15 residues. Per germline, CDR1 KGHSH and CDR2 LQKENI. CDR3 region: CAIRTGLQRGDTQYF. The CDR3 coding sequence is TGTGCCATCAGAACGGGACTTCAGAGGGGAGATACGCAGTATTTT.

The rearrangement links TRBV7-2 to TRBJ1-5; D is unclear. This CDR3 contains 12 residues. Between the trimmed V and J ends, which lost 1 base and 5 bases, there was a span of 3 bases. CDR1 is SGHTA and CDR2 is FQGNSA in the germline V gene. DNA for the CDR3: TGTGCCAGCAGCTTAGTCGATCAGCCCCAGCATTTT. It codes for CASSLVDQPQHF. Using reference TRBV7-2 and TRBJ1-5 for the parts outside the CDR3, the full variable domain is GAGVSQSPSNKVTEKGKDVELRCDPISGHTALYWYRQSLGQGLEFLIYFQGNSAPDKSGLPSDRFSAERTGGSVSTLTIQRTQQEDSAVYLCASSLVDQPQHFGDGTRLSIL.